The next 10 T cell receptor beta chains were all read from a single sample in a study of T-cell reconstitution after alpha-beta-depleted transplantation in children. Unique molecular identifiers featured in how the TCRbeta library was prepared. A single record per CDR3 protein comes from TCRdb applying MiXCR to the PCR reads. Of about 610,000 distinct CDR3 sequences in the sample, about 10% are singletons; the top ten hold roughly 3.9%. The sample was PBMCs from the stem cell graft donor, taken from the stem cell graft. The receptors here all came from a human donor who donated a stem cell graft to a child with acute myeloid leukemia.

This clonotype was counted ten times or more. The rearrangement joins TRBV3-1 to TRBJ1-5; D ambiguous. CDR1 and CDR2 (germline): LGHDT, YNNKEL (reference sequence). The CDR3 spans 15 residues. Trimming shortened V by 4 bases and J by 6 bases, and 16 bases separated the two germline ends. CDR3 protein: CASSLGGSSGQPQHF. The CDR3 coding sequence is TGTGCCAGCAGCCTGGGAGGGTCATCAGGTCAGCCCCAGCATTTT.

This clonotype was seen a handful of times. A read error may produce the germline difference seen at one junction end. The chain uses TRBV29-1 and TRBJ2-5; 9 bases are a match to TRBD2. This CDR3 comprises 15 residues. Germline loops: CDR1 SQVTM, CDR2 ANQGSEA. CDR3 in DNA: TGCAGCGTCGAAGGGTCTAGCGGGACCCAAGAGACCCAGTACTTC. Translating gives CSVEGSSGTQETQYF. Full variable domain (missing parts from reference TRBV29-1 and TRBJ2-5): SAVISQKPSRDICQRGTSLTIQCQVDSQVTMMFWYRQQPGQSLTLIATANQGSEATYESGFVIDKFPISRPNLTFSTLTVSNMSPEDSSIYLCSVEGSSGTQETQYFGPGTRLLVL.

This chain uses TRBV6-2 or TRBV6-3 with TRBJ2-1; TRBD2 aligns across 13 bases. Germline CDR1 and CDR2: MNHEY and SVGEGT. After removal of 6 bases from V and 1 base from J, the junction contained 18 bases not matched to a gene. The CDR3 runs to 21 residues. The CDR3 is CASRAKPKTSGRGTSYNEQFF. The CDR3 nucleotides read TGTGCCAGCAGGGCAAAGCCTAAAACTAGCGGGAGGGGGACTTCCTACAATGAGCAGTTCTTC.

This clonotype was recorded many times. The CDR3 region has the DNA TGTGCCAGCAGCCAAGGAGGGACTTCCGAGTTCTTC. Protein: CASSQGGTSEFF. V is TRBV3-1 and J is TRBJ2-1, with a weak D call TRBD2 (6 bases). This CDR3 has 12 amino acids. Trimming pared 1 base from V and 14 bases from J, leaving 12 bases between. Per the germline V gene, CDR1 is LGHDT and CDR2 is YNNKEL (reference sequence).

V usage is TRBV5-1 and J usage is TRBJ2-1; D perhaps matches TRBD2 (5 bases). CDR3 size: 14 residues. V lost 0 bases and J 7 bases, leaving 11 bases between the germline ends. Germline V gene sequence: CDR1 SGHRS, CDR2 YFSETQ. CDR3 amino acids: CASSLGAGENEQFF. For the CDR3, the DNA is TGCGCCAGCAGCTTGGGGGCGGGTGAGAATGAGCAGTTCTTC.

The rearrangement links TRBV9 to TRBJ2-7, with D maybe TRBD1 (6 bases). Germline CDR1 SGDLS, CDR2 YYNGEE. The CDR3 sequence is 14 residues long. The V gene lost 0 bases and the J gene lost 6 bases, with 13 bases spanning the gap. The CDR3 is CASSVGGPIAEQYF. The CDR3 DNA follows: TGTGCCAGCAGCGTAGGGGGGCCGATCGCCGAGCAGTACTTC.

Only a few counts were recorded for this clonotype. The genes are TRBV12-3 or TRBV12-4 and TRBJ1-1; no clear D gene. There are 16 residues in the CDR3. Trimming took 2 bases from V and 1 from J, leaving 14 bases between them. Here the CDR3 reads CASSLSGGRTNTEAFF. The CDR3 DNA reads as TGTGCCAGCAGTTTAAGTGGTGGCAGAACGAACACTGAAGCTTTCTTT.

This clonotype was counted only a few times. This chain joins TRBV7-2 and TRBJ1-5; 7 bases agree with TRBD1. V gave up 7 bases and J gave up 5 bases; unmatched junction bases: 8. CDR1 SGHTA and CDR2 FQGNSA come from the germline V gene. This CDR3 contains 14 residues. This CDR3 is CASNPTGMDQPQHF. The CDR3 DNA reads TGTGCCAGCAACCCGACAGGGATGGATCAGCCCCAGCATTTT.

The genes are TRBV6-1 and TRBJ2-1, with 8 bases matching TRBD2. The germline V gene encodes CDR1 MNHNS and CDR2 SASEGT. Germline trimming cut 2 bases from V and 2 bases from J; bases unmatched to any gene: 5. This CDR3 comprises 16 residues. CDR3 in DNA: TGTGCCAGCAGTGAACAAGCGGGAGACCCCTACAATGAGCAGTTCTTC. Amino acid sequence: CASSEQAGDPYNEQFF.

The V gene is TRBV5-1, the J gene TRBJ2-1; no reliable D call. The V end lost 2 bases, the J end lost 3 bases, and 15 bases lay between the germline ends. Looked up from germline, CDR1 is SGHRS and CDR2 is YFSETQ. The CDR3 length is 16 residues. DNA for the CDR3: TGCGCCAGCAGCTTTGGGGTCACATGGATCTACAATGAGCAGTTCTTC. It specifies CASSFGVTWIYNEQFF.